This T cell receptor beta chain emerged from a study of blood T cell repertoires in COVID-19. Study in general: From the United States, Italy and Spain came samples of acute and convalescent COVID-19.

The table came from immunoSEQ multiplex PCR; TCRdb's copy has only in-frame clones and leaves some out. This sample carries some 240,000 clones, 86% of them seen once, and the ten largest clones take less than 4%. The CDR3 extends over 15 amino acids. The germline V gene encodes CDR1 SGHNT and CDR2 YENEEA. V gave up 3 bases and J gave up 8 bases; unmatched junction bases: 4. Many counts were recorded for this clone. The source of this sequence is a woman aged 40 to 50 with acute COVID-19. Sequencing input: PBMCs or T cells enriched from blood (not recorded which). The V and J genes are TRBV11-3 and TRBJ2-1; 13 nucleotides agree with TRBD2. The CDR3: CASSLGTSGMDEQFF. DNA of the CDR3: TGTGCCAGCAGCTTGGGGACTAGCGGGATGGATGAGCAGTTCTTC.